Each of the 8 T cell receptor beta chains below was sequenced from the same sample in a study of long-term antiretroviral therapy in people with HIV. Running of the v3.0 immunoSEQ assay took place at survey level. Measured with immunoSEQ multiplex PCR; TCRdb has only the in-frame clones, and not every one. The sample lists 35,000 to 55,000 clones; 90% to 95% were seen once. This specimen consisted of unsorted PBMCs, obtained 3.7 years after starting antiretroviral therapy. The receptor source for this set is a woman aged 45-60 years with HIV.

The chain couples TRBV19 to TRBJ2-5; 8 nucleotides align to TRBD1. V trimming: 3 bases; J trimming: 2 bases; junction bases outside the gene matches: 5. The CDR3 consists of 15 residues. Germline lookup yields CDR1 LNHDA and CDR2 SQIVND (reference sequence). The CDR3 loop is CASSMVQGVQETQYF. The CDR3 nucleotides read TGTGCCAGTAGTATGGTACAGGGGGTTCAAGAGACCCAGTACTTC.

The chain recombines TRBV6-5 with TRBJ2-7; 9 bases align to TRBD1. The CDR3 runs to 15 residues. V lost 2 bases, J lost 3 bases, and 5 bases stayed unmatched. Per the germline V gene, CDR1 is MNHEY and CDR2 is SVGAGI. Written as DNA, the CDR3 is TGTGCCAGCAGTTACGGGGACAGGGATAACTACGAGCAGTACTTC. This codes for CASSYGDRDNYEQYF.

The chain employs TRBV7-8 and TRBJ2-3; 8 nucleotides align to TRBD2. Germline trimming cut 1 base from V and 2 bases from J; bases unmatched to any gene: 14. CDR3 length equals 19 residues. Per germline, CDR1 SGHVS and CDR2 FQNEAQ. CDR3 DNA sequence: TGTGCCAGCAGCTTAGGGATTAGCGGGGATTACCGGTACACAGATACGCAGTATTTT. Protein: CASSLGISGDYRYTDTQYF.

The chain recombines TRBV6-1 with TRBJ1-5; 9 nucleotides agree with TRBD1. J was trimmed by 4 bases and V by 4 bases; bases with no gene match: 2. The CDR3 runs to 14 residues. Germline V gives CDR1 MNHNS, CDR2 SASEGT. This chain's CDR3 is CASSVGQGNQPQHF. In DNA, the CDR3 is TGTGCCAGCAGTGTCGGACAGGGGAATCAGCCCCAGCATTTT.

V usage is TRBV6-4 and J usage is TRBJ1-4; 9 positions agree with TRBD1. Looked up from germline, CDR1 is MRHNA and CDR2 is SNTAGT. Trimming cost V 5 bases and J 7 bases; bases outside gene matches: 5. This CDR3 spans 14 amino acids. CDR3 nucleotides: TGTGCCAGCAGTCCGGACAGGGGCGGTGAAAAACTGTTTTTT. It encodes CASSPDRGGEKLFF.

The J gene is TRBJ2-7, the V gene TRBV6-1; tentative D call: TRBD2 (6 bases). Looked up from germline, CDR1 is MNHNS and CDR2 is SASEGT. This CDR3 is 15 amino acids long. V lost 4 bases, J lost 1 base, and 14 bases lay in between. The CDR3 nucleotides read TGTGCCAGCAGTGCAGAGGGAGGAATATCCTACGAGCAGTACTTC. Translation: CASSAEGGISYEQYF.

The genes are TRBV11-3 and TRBJ2-5, with 16 bases aligning to TRBD2. Trimming removed 5 bases from V and 2 bases from J; junction bases left unmatched: 5. The V gene's germline CDR1 is SGHNT and CDR2 YENEEA. CDR3 length: 17 residues. The CDR3 sequence: CASSKGGLAGGQETQYF. The DNA for the CDR3 is TGTGCCAGCAGCAAAGGGGGACTAGCGGGGGGGCAAGAGACCCAGTACTTC.

The chain recombines TRBV7-3 with TRBJ1-2; the match to TRBD1 covers 9 bases. The CDR3 covers 15 residues. CDR1 SGHTA and CDR2 FQGTGA come from the germline V gene. V lost 2 bases to trimming and J lost 6 bases; unmatched junction nucleotides: 7. CDR3 coding DNA: TGTGCCAGCAGCTTAGGGACAGGGTTGGAGGATGGCTACACCTTC. Translated: CASSLGTGLEDGYTF.